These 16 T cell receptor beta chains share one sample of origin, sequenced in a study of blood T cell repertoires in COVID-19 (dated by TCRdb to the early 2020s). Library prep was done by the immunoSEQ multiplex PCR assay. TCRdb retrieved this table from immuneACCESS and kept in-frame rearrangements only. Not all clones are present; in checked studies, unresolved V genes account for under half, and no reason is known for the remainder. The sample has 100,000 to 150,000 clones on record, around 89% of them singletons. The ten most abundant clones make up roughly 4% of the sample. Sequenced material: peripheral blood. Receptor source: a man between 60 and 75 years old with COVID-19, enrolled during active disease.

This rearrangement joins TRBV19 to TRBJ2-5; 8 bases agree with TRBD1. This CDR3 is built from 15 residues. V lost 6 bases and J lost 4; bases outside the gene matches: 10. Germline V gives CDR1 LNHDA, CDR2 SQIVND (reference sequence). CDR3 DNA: TGTGCCAGTAGACAAGGACAGGGACGAGGAGAGACCCAGTACTTC. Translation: CASRQGQGRGETQYF.

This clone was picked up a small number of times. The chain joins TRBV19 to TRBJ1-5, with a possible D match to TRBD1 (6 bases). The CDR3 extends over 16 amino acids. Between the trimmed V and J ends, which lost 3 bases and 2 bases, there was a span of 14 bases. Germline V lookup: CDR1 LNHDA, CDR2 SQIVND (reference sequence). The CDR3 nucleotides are TGTGCCAGTAGTATTAGGGGGAGGGGAGGCAATCAGCCCCAGCATTTT. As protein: CASSIRGRGGNQPQHF.

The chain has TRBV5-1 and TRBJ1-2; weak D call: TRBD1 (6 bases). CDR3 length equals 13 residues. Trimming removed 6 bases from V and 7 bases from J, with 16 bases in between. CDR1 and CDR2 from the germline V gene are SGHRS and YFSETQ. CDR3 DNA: TGCGCCAGCAAATTTGGGGGGGCATCTGGCTACACCTTC. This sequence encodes CASKFGGASGYTF.

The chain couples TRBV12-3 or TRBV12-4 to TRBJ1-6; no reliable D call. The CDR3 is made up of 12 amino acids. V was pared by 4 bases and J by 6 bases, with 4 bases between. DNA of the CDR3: TGTGCCAGCAGTTCGAGTAATTCACCCCTCCACTTT. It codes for CASSSSNSPLHF.

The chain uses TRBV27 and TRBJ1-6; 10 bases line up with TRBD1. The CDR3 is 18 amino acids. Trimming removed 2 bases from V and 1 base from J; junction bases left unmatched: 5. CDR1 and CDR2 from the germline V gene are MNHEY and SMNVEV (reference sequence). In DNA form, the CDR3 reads TGTGCCAGCAGTTTAAGGACAGGGGGATGGTCCTATAATTCACCCCTCCACTTT. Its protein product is CASSLRTGGWSYNSPLHF.

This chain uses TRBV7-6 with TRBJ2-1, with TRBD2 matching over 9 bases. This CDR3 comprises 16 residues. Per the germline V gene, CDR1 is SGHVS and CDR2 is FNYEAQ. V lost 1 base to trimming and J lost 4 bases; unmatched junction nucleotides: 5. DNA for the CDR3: TGTGCCAGCAGCTTAGGCGGGGGGGAGACATACAATGAGCAGTTCTTC. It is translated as CASSLGGGETYNEQFF.

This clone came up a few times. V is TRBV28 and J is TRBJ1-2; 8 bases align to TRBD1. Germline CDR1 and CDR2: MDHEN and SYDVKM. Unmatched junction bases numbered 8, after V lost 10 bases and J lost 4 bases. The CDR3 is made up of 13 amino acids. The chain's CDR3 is CATLRGLSYGYTF. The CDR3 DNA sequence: TGTGCCACCCTCAGGGGGCTCAGCTATGGCTACACCTTC.

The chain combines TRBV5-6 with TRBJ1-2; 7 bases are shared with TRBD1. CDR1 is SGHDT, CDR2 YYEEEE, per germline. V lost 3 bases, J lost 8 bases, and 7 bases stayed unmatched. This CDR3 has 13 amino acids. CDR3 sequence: CASSSSTGAGYTF. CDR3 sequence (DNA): TGTGCCAGCAGCTCATCCACAGGGGCAGGCTACACCTTC.

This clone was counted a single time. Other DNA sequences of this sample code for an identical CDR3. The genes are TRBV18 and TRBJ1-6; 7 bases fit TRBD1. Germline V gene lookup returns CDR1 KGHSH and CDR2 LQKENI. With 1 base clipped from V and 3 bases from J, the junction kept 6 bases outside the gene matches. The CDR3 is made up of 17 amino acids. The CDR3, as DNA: TGTGCCAGCTCACCACGGAGACAGGGTTTCTATAATTCACCCCTCCACTTT. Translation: CASSPRRQGFYNSPLHF.

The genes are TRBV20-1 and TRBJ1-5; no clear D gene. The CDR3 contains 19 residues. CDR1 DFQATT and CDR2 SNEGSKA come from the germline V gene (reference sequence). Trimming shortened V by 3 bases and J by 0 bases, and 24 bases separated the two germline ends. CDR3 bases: TGCAGTGCTAGTCGGGCCCTCCGGGAGCTAATCGTTAGCAATCAGCCCCAGCATTTT. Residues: CSASRALRELIVSNQPQHF.

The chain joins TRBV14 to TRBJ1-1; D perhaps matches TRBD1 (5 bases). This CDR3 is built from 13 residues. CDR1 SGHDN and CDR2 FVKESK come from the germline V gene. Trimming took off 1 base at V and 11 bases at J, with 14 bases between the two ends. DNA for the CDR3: TGTGCCAGCAGCCAAGTGGTGGCAAAGGGGGCTTTCTTT. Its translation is CASSQVVAKGAFF.

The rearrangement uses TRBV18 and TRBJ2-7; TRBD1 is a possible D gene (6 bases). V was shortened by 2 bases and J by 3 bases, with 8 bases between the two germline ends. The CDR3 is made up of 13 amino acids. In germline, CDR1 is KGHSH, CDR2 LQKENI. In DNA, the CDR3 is TGTGCCAGCTCACCAAAACAGGGCTACGAGCAGTACTTC. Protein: CASSPKQGYEQYF.

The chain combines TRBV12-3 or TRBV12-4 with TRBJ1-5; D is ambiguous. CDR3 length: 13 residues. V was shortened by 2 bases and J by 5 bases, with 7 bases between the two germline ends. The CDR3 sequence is CASSLRRDQPQHF. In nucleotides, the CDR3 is TGTGCCAGCAGTTTAAGGAGGGATCAGCCCCAGCATTTT.

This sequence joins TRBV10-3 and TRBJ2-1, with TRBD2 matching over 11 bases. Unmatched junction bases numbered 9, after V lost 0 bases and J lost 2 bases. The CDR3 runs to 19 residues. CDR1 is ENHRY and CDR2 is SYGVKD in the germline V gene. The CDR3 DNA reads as TGTGCCATCAGTGAGTCGTTGGCTAGCGGGGGGATCGCCTACAATGAGCAGTTCTTC. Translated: CAISESLASGGIAYNEQFF.

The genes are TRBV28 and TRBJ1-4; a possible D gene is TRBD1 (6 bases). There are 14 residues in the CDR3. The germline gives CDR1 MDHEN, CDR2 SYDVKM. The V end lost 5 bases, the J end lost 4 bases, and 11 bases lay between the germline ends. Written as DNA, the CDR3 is TGTGCCAGCAGTGGGGGACACGGTAATGAAAAACTGTTTTTT. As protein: CASSGGHGNEKLFF.

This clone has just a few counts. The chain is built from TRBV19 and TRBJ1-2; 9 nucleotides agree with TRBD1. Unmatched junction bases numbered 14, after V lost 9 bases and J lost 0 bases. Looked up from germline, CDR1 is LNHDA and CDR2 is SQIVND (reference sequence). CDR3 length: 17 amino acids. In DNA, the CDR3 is TGTGCCAGCGCGGGGTCCGGGACAGGGCTCACTAACTATGGCTACACCTTC. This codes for CASAGSGTGLTNYGYTF.